This T cell receptor beta chain was sequenced in a study of human T cells and chemical hapten exposure. Study information: Donors were sensitized with 2% DPC on the upper inner arm. Overall study findings and caveats: TCRs whose frequency exceeded 1 in 1000 remained the same following DPC sensitization. Versus controls, significantly more large CDR3 similarity clusters arose from expanded TCRs.

On this clonotype: Antigen specificity is unknown.

Described time point: pre-sensitization, week 0. Indicated treatment: therapeutic diphenylcyclopropenone sensitization with weekly scalp DPC. Extraction of total RNA was performed on unfractionated whole blood. TCRdb independently ran MiXCR on the RACE reads; one entry per CDR3 protein. Of about 110,000 distinct CDR3 sequences in the sample, approximately 12% were seen once. The V gene end was trimmed by 0 bases and the J gene end by 6 bases; junction bases not matched to a gene: 9. Germline assignment: CDR1 SGDLS and CDR2 YYNGEE. The CDR3 contains 16 residues. The source was whole blood, collected in connection with sensitization to the hapten diphenylcyclopropenone (DPC). This clonotype was sampled from a woman in her fifties or sixties with alopecia areata. Some clones in this sample may be carry-over from other donors' samples. V usage is TRBV9 and J usage is TRBJ2-4; 7 bases line up with TRBD2. The DNA of the CDR3 is TGTGCCAGCAGCGTAGGGATAGCGGGTCTCCTAAACATTCAGTACTTC. Its protein is CASSVGIAGLLNIQYF.